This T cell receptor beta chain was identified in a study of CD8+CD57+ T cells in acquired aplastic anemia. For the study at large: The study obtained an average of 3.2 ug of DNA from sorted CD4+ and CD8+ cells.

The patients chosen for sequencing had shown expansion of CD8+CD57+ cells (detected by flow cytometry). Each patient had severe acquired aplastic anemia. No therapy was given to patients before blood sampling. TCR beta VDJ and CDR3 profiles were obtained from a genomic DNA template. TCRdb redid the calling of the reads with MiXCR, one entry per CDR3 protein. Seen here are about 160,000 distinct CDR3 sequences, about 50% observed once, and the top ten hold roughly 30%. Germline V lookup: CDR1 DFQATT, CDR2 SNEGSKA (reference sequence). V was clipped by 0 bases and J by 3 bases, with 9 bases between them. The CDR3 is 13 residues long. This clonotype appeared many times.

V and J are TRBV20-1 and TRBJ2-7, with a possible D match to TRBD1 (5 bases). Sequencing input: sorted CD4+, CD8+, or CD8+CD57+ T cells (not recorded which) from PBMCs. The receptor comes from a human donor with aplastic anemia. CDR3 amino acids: CSARDTTDYEQYF. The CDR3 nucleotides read TGCAGTGCTAGAGATACGACAGACTACGAGCAGTACTTC.